This entry lists 32 T cell receptor beta chains sequenced from one sample in a study of T-cell memory formation after mild COVID-19. One entry per CDR3 protein results from TCRdb running MiXCR on the 5' RACE reads. The sample has 500,000 to 600,000 distinct CDR3 sequences; more than 15% are singletons. Sequenced: PBMCs or a T cell subset sorted from them (not recorded which). The origin of the receptors is an adult woman who had mild COVID-19 (a few samples of this study predate the infection). Cell type and time point are not known.

The CDR3 DNA reads as TGCGCCAGCAGCCTGGGCACCGGGACAGGGAGGGCAGATACGCAGTATTTT. Translated, it gives CASSLGTGTGRADTQYF. The rearrangement joins TRBV5-1 to TRBJ2-3, with TRBD1 identical over 9 bases. Per germline, CDR1 SGHRS and CDR2 YFSETQ. V lost 4 bases and J lost 4; bases outside the gene matches: 13. This CDR3 is built from 17 residues.

The chain recombines TRBV29-1 with TRBJ1-2; the D is unclear. CDR3 length: 10 residues. CDR1 SQVTM and CDR2 ANQGSEA come from the germline V gene. Trimming removed 4 bases from V and 6 bases from J, with 6 bases in between. As DNA, the CDR3 is TGCAGCGTTGTCGGGAATGGCTACACCTTC. It is translated as CSVVGNGYTF.

The chain recombines TRBV3-1 with TRBJ1-6, with a weak D call TRBD1 (5 bases). Germline CDR1 is LGHDT and CDR2 is YNNKEL (reference sequence). The V end was cut by 4 bases, the J end by 10 bases, with 14 bases between. The CDR3 sequence is 14 residues long. Here the CDR3 DNA reads TGTGCCAGCAGCCCGGGCCGGGGGGAATCACCCCTCCACTTT. This codes for CASSPGRGESPLHF.

The V and J genes are TRBV25-1 and TRBJ2-5; no reliable D call. Germline values: CDR1 MGHDK, CDR2 SYGVNS. V was clipped by 4 bases and J by 5 bases, with 11 bases between them. This CDR3 is built from 13 residues. The CDR3 reads CASSGPVPETQYF. In DNA form, the CDR3 reads TGTGCCAGCAGTGGTCCAGTCCCGGAGACCCAGTACTTC.

V and J are TRBV15 and TRBJ1-2; D not resolved. Trimming removed 0 bases from V and 5 bases from J, with 4 bases in between. The CDR3 loop spans 12 amino acids. Germline V gene lookup returns CDR1 LNHNV and CDR2 YYDKDF (reference sequence). The CDR3 DNA is TGTGCCACCAGCAGAGAGGAGTATGGCTACACCTTC. Protein sequence: CATSREEYGYTF.

A word on this clonotype: Sequence at one end of the junction differs from germline and may be a read error. V and J are TRBV15 and TRBJ1-4; no firm D call. The CDR3 has 15 residues. Germline loops: CDR1 LNHNV, CDR2 YYDKDF (reference sequence). In DNA form, the CDR3 reads TGTGCCACCAGCACCCGATCCGCAACTAATGAGAAACTGTTTTTT. Its translation: CATSTRSATNEKLFF.

This clonotype was recorded a few times. The rearrangement links TRBV5-1 to TRBJ2-6; no firm D call. V dropped 4 bases and J dropped 0 bases, with 14 bases sitting between them. Germline CDR1 reads SGHRS; CDR2 reads YFSETQ. The CDR3 is 17 amino acids. CDR3 sequence reads: CASSATPRDSGANVLTF. The CDR3 DNA reads TGCGCCAGCAGCGCAACACCTAGGGACTCTGGGGCCAACGTCCTGACTTTC. The whole variable domain, remainder taken from reference TRBV5-1 and TRBJ2-6, is KAGVTQTPRYLIKTRGQQVTLSCSPISGHRSVSWYQQTPGQGLQFLFEYFSETQRNKGNFPGRFSGRQFSNSRSEMNVSTLELGDSALYLCASSATPRDSGANVLTFGAGSRLTVL.

This clonotype was detected a few times. V is TRBV11-2 and J is TRBJ1-2; TRBD1 might be the D (5 bases). This CDR3 comprises 15 residues. Trimming shortened V by 4 bases and J by 1 base, and 13 bases separated the two germline ends. CDR1 and CDR2 (germline): SGHAT, FQNNGV. DNA for the CDR3: TGTGCCAGCAGCTCGACAACGACAGTTAACTATGGCTACACCTTC. Its protein is CASSSTTTVNYGYTF.

The rearrangement links TRBV5-1 to TRBJ2-1; 11 bases match TRBD2. The CDR3 contains 16 residues. The germline V gene encodes CDR1 SGHRS and CDR2 YFSETQ. The trim removed 0 bases at V and 8 bases at J, leaving 7 bases unmatched. CDR3 DNA: TGCGCCAGCAGCTTGGATGCTAGCGGGGGGCCCCATGAGCAGTTCTTC. It translates to CASSLDASGGPHEQFF.

This sequence joins TRBV18 and TRBJ2-1; 9 bases map to TRBD2. The V segment lost 6 bases and the J segment 6 bases; nucleotides outside the gene matches: 9. The CDR3 runs 15 residues. Germline V gene sequence: CDR1 KGHSH, CDR2 LQKENI. CDR3 amino acids: CASSPAGGPLNEQFF. CDR3 nucleotide sequence: TGTGCCAGCTCCCCAGCGGGGGGCCCTCTCAATGAGCAGTTCTTC. Complete variable domain (other parts from reference TRBV18 and TRBJ2-1): NAGVMQNPRHLVRRRGQEARLRCSPMKGHSHVYWYRQLPEEGLKFMVYLQKENIIDESGMPKERFSAEFPKEGPSILRIQQVVRGDSAAYFCASSPAGGPLNEQFFGPGTRLTVL.

This clonotype was detected only a few times. The chain couples TRBV4-1 to TRBJ2-3; no clear D gene. V was shortened by 4 bases and J by 2 bases, with 16 bases between the two germline ends. The CDR3 sequence is 16 residues long. The germline CDR1 and CDR2 sequences are MGHRA and YSYEKL. CDR3 nucleotides: TGCGCCAGCAGCCCGCCGGGCTCACGCCCCACAGATACGCAGTATTTT. It codes for CASSPPGSRPTDTQYF.

This clonotype was detected a few times. V is TRBV7-2 and J is TRBJ2-7, with 9 positions matching TRBD2. The ends lost 1 base at V and 12 bases at J; junction bases unmatched: 7. This CDR3 has 13 residues. In germline, CDR1 is SGHTA, CDR2 FQGNSA. CDR3 nucleotides: TGTGCCAGCAGCTTAGACTGGACTAGCGTCCCGTACTTC. Translated: CASSLDWTSVPYF.

This chain links TRBV6-2 or TRBV6-3 with TRBJ2-7; D not certain. CDR1 is MNHEY and CDR2 is SVGEGT in the germline V gene. V was clipped by 4 bases and J by 0 bases, with 13 bases between them. CDR3 length: 15 residues. CDR3 DNA sequence: TGTGCCAGCAGTTTCGACCGGCCAGCCTCCTACGAGCAGTACTTC. This translates into CASSFDRPASYEQYF.

The chain has TRBV6-5 and TRBJ1-6; 9 positions agree with TRBD1. With V trimmed by 7 bases and J by 7 bases, 5 bases remained unmatched. The CDR3 runs 14 residues. Germline V gene sequence: CDR1 MNHEY, CDR2 SVGAGI. CDR3 coding DNA: TGTGCCAGCAAAAGGGACAGGGCGAATTCACCCCTCCACTTT. Its translation is CASKRDRANSPLHF.

This clonotype was seen a handful of times. The chain uses TRBV6-2 or TRBV6-3 and TRBJ2-2; TRBD2 agrees at 14 bases. Trimming removed 5 bases from V and 4 bases from J; junction bases left unmatched: 15. Looked up from germline, CDR1 is MNHEY and CDR2 is SVGEGT. CDR3 length: 20 residues. The CDR3, as DNA: TGTGCCAGCAGTATACCCCGACTAGCGGGAGGGCCGACGGTCACCGGGGAGCTGTTTTTT. Its translation is CASSIPRLAGGPTVTGELFF.

This clonotype was counted a few times. The rearrangement uses TRBV24-1 and TRBJ2-1; weak D call: TRBD1 (6 bases). V lost 7 bases and J 13 bases, leaving 19 bases between the germline ends. The CDR3 covers 13 residues. Germline V gene data show CDR1 as KGHDR and CDR2 as SFDVKD. This CDR3 is CATSPMVGHYQFF. The CDR3 DNA is TGTGCCACCAGCCCCATGGTGGGACACTATCAGTTCTTC.

The table lists this clonotype with many counts. The chain carries TRBV5-1 and TRBJ2-1, with D maybe TRBD2 (5 bases). The V gene's germline CDR1 is SGHRS and CDR2 YFSETQ. The CDR3 is 14 residues long. Trimming left V 0 bases short and J 3 bases short, with 7 bases between. In nucleotides, the CDR3 is TGCGCCAGCAGCTTGGCGGACTTCTACAATGAGCAGTTCTTC. Translation: CASSLADFYNEQFF.

This clonotype was counted many times. The rearrangement joins TRBV6-5 to TRBJ1-1; 8 positions match TRBD1. Germline lookup yields CDR1 MNHEY and CDR2 SVGAGI. After removal of 9 bases from V and 4 bases from J, the junction contained 10 bases not matched to a gene. The CDR3 runs 14 residues. The CDR3 loop is CASQRTGSGTEAFF. The DNA for the CDR3 is TGTGCCAGTCAGAGGACAGGGAGTGGCACTGAAGCTTTCTTT.

J is TRBJ2-5 and V is TRBV20-1, with 15 bases matching TRBD2. Germline CDR1 reads DFQATT; CDR2 reads SNEGSKA (reference sequence). The V and J ends lost 6 bases and 5 bases, in that order; junction bases with no gene match: 10. There are 16 residues in the CDR3. The CDR3 DNA follows: TGCAGTGCAATCGGACTAGCGGGGGGGCTTTGGGAGACCCAGTACTTC. Its protein is CSAIGLAGGLWETQYF.

The V and J genes are TRBV5-6 and TRBJ2-5; the D is unclear. The germline V gene encodes CDR1 SGHDT and CDR2 YYEEEE. V shed 2 bases and J shed 3 bases, with 11 bases lying between them. This CDR3 spans 14 amino acids. The CDR3 nucleotides are TGTGCCAGCAGCTTCGGCACAGCCGAAGAGACCCAGTACTTC. Residues: CASSFGTAEETQYF.

This clonotype was seen at least ten times. The gene calls are TRBV2 and TRBJ2-3, with TRBD2 matching over 10 bases. CDR1 is SNHLY, CDR2 FYNNEI, per germline. This CDR3 comprises 16 residues. J gave up 4 bases and V 3 bases, and 7 bases lay outside the gene matches. The CDR3 nucleotides read TGTGCCAGCAGTGACCAGCGGGGGGGCCTCGCAGATACGCAGTATTTT. Encoded protein: CASSDQRGGLADTQYF.

In its sample, this clonotype was seen a few times. V and J are TRBV4-2 and TRBJ2-1; 9 bases are shared with TRBD2. J gave up 5 bases and V 4 bases, and 6 bases lay outside the gene matches. CDR3 length equals 15 residues. In germline, CDR1 is LGHNA, CDR2 YNFKEQ. CDR3 sequence reads: CASSPQTSGNNEQFF. In DNA form, the CDR3 reads TGTGCCAGCAGCCCCCAGACTAGCGGAAACAATGAGCAGTTCTTC.

The table lists this clonotype with a count of one. The genes are TRBV7-3 and TRBJ1-2; a possible D gene is TRBD1 (6 bases). Per germline, CDR1 SGHTA and CDR2 FQGTGA. V lost 6 bases and J 8 bases, leaving 16 bases between the germline ends. This CDR3 region has 13 residues. The CDR3 protein is CASSLTGNGGYTF. CDR3 bases: TGTGCCAGCAGTCTTACAGGGAACGGCGGCTACACCTTC.

The sample holds a few counts of this clonotype. The chain links TRBV27 to TRBJ1-1; 8 bases align to TRBD1. Germline CDR1 MNHEY, CDR2 SMNVEV (reference sequence). Unmatched junction bases numbered 8, after V lost 7 bases and J lost 4 bases. The CDR3 spans 14 residues. The CDR3 sequence: CASTSPGGRTEAFF. The CDR3 coding sequence is TGTGCCAGCACTTCCCCAGGGGGCCGCACTGAAGCTTTCTTT.

This clonotype has only a few counts. The V and J genes are TRBV29-1 and TRBJ2-1, with D perhaps being TRBD1 or TRBD2 (6 bases each). CDR3 length: 14 residues. With 3 bases removed from V and 3 bases from J, the gap between germline ends came to 12 bases. The germline V gene has CDR1 SQVTM and CDR2 ANQGSEA. The CDR3 DNA is TGCAGCGTTGAGTGGGGGGCCCTCTACAATGAGCAGTTCTTC. The encoded protein is CSVEWGALYNEQFF.

The chain couples TRBV5-1 to TRBJ2-1; TRBD2 agrees at 8 bases. CDR1 is SGHRS, CDR2 YFSETQ, per germline. This CDR3 has 14 amino acids. With 2 bases clipped from V and 9 bases from J, the junction kept 7 bases outside the gene matches. CDR3 nucleotides: TGCGCCAGCAGCTTAACGGGAGGGCCAGGTGAGCAGTTCTTC. Its translation: CASSLTGGPGEQFF.

This clonotype was counted between two and nine times. The chain carries TRBV29-1 and TRBJ2-1, with 7 bases fitting TRBD2. With 0 bases clipped from V and 4 bases from J, the junction kept 6 bases outside the gene matches. Germline-derived CDR1 and CDR2 are SQVTM and ANQGSEA. The CDR3 consists of 15 residues. In nucleotides, the CDR3 is TGCAGCGTTGAAGATCAGGCGGGAGCTTACAATGAGCAGTTCTTC. It codes for CSVEDQAGAYNEQFF.

The genes are TRBV6-2 or TRBV6-3 and TRBJ2-1, with 11 bases fitting TRBD2. Germline-derived CDR1 and CDR2 are MNHEY and SVGEGT. This CDR3 region has 16 residues. Losses at the gene ends were 4 bases for V and 7 bases for J; bases not matched to a gene: 9. CDR3 nucleotides: TGTGCCAGCAGTTCTCGACTAGCGGGGAGCGGGAATGAGCAGTTCTTC. Its translation is CASSSRLAGSGNEQFF.

This clonotype was picked up many times. The J gene is TRBJ2-1, the V gene TRBV5-1; 8 bases are shared with TRBD2. CDR3 length: 16 residues. Germline CDR1 and CDR2: SGHRS and YFSETQ. The V segment lost 0 bases and the J segment 1 base; nucleotides outside the gene matches: 3. DNA for the CDR3: TGCGCCAGCAGCTTGGCCGCTAGCGGGTCCTACAATGAGCAGTTCTTC. It specifies CASSLAASGSYNEQFF.

A few counts support this clonotype. The chain links TRBV7-2 to TRBJ2-4, with a possible D match to TRBD1 (6 bases). The V and J ends lost 5 bases and 7 bases respectively, with 18 bases between them. Germline V gene sequence: CDR1 SGHTA, CDR2 FQGNSA. The CDR3 extends over 15 amino acids. The CDR3 loop reads CASSTAKQGPNIQYF. The CDR3, as DNA: TGTGCCAGCAGCACGGCGAAACAGGGACCGAACATTCAGTACTTC.

This clonotype was seen more than once but under ten times. The CDR3 coding sequence is TGTGCCAGCAGTTTGGAGCGGGAGGGCCTTAACGAGCAGTACTTC. This sequence encodes CASSLEREGLNEQYF. The rearrangement uses TRBV12-3 or TRBV12-4 and TRBJ2-7; 10 bases map to TRBD2. The CDR3 has 15 residues. The ends lost 3 bases at V and 5 bases at J; junction bases unmatched: 7.

The chain combines TRBV19 with TRBJ1-5; TRBD1 agrees at 7 bases. The germline CDR1 and CDR2 sequences are LNHDA and SQIVND (reference sequence). J was trimmed by 4 bases and V by 5 bases; bases with no gene match: 8. The CDR3 consists of 15 residues. Here the CDR3 DNA reads TGTGCCAGTAGTTGGGACAGTGGAGGGAATCAGCCCCAGCATTTT. Translating it yields CASSWDSGGNQPQHF.